This T cell receptor beta chain was documented in a study of Ad26.COV2.S vaccination and SARS-CoV-2 variants. Whole-study results and caveats: Vaccinees reportedly had broad spike-specific CD8+ and CD4+ T cell responses.

A remark on this clone: What it binds is not known. Other DNA sequences in the sample encode the same CDR3.

The CDR3 is 14 amino acids. Trimming cost V 0 bases and J 6 bases; bases outside gene matches: 2. The germline CDR1 and CDR2 sequences are SGHRS and YFSETQ. Treatment described: approximately 18 received Ad26.COV2.S at low or high dose, single or two shots; 5 received placebo; per-sample allocation not given. Vaccine and placebo recipients were sampled on day 63 after the first injection. The protocol was immunoSEQ multiplex PCR, while the TCRdb copy is restricted to in-frame clones and leaves out a portion. The sample has approximately 360,000 clones; about four fifths are singletons. This specimen consisted of peripheral blood, obtained in a trial of Ad26.COV2.S vaccine versus placebo. The chain joins TRBV5-1 to TRBJ1-2, with 10 bases matching TRBD1. The receptor's source is a person between 18 and 60 years old who received the Ad26.COV2.S COVID-19 vaccine or a placebo. The CDR3 nucleotides are TGCGCCAGCAGCTTGGGGACAGGGGGAAATGGCTACACCTTC. The encoded protein is CASSLGTGGNGYTF.